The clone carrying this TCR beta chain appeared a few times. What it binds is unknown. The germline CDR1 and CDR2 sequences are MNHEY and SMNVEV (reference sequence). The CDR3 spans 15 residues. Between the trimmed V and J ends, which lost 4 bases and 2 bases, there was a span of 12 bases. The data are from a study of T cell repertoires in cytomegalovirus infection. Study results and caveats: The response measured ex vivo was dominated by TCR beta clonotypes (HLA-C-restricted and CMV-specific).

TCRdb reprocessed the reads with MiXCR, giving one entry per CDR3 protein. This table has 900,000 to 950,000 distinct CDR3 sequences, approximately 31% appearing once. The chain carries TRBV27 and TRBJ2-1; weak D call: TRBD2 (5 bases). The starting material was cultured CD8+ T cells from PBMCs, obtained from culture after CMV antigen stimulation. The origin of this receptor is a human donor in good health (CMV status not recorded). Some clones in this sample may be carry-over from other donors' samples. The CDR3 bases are TGTGCCAGCAGTTCGGAGGTCGTAGCCTACAATGAGCAGTTCTTC. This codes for CASSSEVVAYNEQFF.